This T cell receptor beta chain was captured by sequencing in a study of cytomegalovirus exposure and HLA in healthy donors. Study as a whole: Earlier, approximately 180 million T cells were analyzed, and 117 million unique TCR beta sequences were found among them. HLA-typed donors were the source of approximately 80 million unique TCRs held in an early data release. Findings of the study overall: Altogether, 150 to 200 TCR beta chains were recorded as cytomegalovirus-associated. Later analysis associated a missense DCLRE1C variant with TCR beta V- and J-gene trimming.

This CDR3 has 16 amino acids. Trimming took off 4 bases at V and 5 bases at J, with 18 bases between the two ends. Looked up from germline, CDR1 is SGHDT and CDR2 is YYEEEE. Both 60 Vbeta primers and 13 Jbeta primers went into the PCR. Profiled with immunoSEQ multiplex PCR; TCRdb holds only in-frame clones, not every one. The table has roughly 230,000 clones, 78% seen once. Note on this clone: Its target is unknown.

Sequencing was carried out using PBMCs. This TCR was recovered from a boy younger than 18 in good health and CMV-seronegative. V is TRBV5-6 and J is TRBJ2-2; a possible D gene is TRBD1 (5 bases). The CDR3 DNA is TGTGCCAGCAGCCCTAGAGGCAGGGTGTCTACCGGGGAGCTGTTTTTT. It codes for CASSPRGRVSTGELFF.